This T cell receptor beta chain was sequenced in a study of CD4 T cells in relation to SARS-CoV-2 and coronaviruses. Study-level points and caveats: The assay detects memory recall responses, not culture-primed primary responses.

This CDR3 has 14 residues. J gave up 8 bases and V 2 bases, and 5 bases lay outside the gene matches. The germline CDR1 and CDR2 sequences are MRHNA and SNTAGT. The method was immunoSEQ multiplex PCR; TCRdb's version includes in-frame clones alone and lacks a portion of them. The data show about 56,000 clones, with around 92% seen just once and approximately 0.4% held by the top ten. In regard to this clone: The antigen remains unidentified.

CD4 enrichment then naive enrichment separated naive from memory CD4+ cells. Sequences were obtained from naive CD4+ T cells from PBMCs. The subset is: naive CD4+ T cells isolated by negative enrichment. This sequence joins TRBV6-4 and TRBJ2-1; 8 nucleotides line up with TRBD2. The source of this sequence is an adult with COVID-19. The CDR3 nucleotides read TGTGCCAGCAGTGACGGGACTAGTAGCGATGAGCAGTTCTTC. It specifies CASSDGTSSDEQFF.